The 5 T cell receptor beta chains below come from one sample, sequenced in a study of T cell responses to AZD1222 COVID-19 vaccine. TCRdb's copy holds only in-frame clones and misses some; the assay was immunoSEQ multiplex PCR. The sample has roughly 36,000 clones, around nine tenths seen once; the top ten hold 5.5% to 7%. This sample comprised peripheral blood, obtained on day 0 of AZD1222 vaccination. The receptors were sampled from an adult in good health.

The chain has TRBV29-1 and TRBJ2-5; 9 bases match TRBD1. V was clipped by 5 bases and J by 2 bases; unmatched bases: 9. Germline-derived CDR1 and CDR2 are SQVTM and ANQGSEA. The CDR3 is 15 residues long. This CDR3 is CSVHKTGTGQETQYF. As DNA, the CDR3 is TGCAGCGTTCATAAAACCGGGACAGGGCAAGAGACCCAGTACTTC.

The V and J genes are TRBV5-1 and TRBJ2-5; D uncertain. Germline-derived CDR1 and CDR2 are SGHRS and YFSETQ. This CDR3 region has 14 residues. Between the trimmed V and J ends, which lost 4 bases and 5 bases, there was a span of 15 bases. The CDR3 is CASSPSPLKETQYF. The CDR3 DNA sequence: TGCGCCAGCAGCCCATCCCCGCTAAAGGAGACCCAGTACTTC.

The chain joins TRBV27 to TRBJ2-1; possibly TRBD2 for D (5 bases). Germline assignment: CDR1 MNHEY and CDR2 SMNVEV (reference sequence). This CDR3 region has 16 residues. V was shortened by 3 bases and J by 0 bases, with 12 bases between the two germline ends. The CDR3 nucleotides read TGTGCCAGCAGTTTCGAGGTGGCGGGCTCCTACAATGAGCAGTTCTTC. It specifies CASSFEVAGSYNEQFF.

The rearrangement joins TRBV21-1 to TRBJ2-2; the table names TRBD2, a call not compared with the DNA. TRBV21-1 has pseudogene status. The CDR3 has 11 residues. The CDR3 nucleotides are TGTGATGAGAGAGGCACCGGGGAGCTGTTTTTT. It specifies CDERGTGELFF.

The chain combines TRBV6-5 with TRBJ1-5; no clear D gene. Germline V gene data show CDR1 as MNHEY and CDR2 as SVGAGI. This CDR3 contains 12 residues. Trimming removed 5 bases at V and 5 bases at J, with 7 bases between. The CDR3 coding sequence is TGTGCCAGCAGTCCCACCGATCAGCCCCAGCATTTT. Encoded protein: CASSPTDQPQHF.